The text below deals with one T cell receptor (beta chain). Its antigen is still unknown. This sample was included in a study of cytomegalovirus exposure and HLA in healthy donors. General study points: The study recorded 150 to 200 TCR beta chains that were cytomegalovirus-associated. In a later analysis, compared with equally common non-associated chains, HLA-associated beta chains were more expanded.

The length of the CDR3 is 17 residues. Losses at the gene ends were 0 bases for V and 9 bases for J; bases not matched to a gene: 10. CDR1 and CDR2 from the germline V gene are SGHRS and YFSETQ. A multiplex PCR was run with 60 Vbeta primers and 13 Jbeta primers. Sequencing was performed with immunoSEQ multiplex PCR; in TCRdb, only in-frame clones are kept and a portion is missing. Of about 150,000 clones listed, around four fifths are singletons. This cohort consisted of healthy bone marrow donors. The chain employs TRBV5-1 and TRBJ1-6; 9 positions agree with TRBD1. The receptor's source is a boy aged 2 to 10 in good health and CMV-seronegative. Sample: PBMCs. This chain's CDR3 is CASSLAIVGTGSSPLHF. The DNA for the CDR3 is TGCGCCAGCAGCTTGGCGATAGTAGGGACAGGGAGTTCACCCCTCCACTTT.